Following are 17 T cell receptor beta chains from one sample sequenced in a study of PD-1 blockade in mismatch repair-deficient tumors (dated by TCRdb to about 2017). Receptor libraries were prepared by the immunoSEQ multiplex PCR assay. Sourced from immuneACCESS, this table was stored by TCRdb with only in-frame sequences that have V and J called. A share of the clones is absent; for the studies checked, an unresolved V gene accounts for under half, and the remainder has no known explanation. This sample has approximately 50,000 clones in its table, and approximately 78% of those were observed once. The ten largest clones add up to around 3.4% of the sample. The sample here was peripheral blood, taken 4 weeks after starting pembrolizumab. These receptors originate from an adult with mismatch repair-deficient cancer.

The genes are TRBV5-1 and TRBJ1-1; D is unresolved. Germline V lookup: CDR1 SGHRS, CDR2 YFSETQ. This CDR3 is 13 amino acids long. V lost 4 bases, J lost 3 bases, and 10 bases lay in between. Here the CDR3 reads CASSLLPDTEAFF. The CDR3 nucleotides read TGCGCCAGCAGCCTACTACCCGACACTGAAGCTTTCTTT.

The V call is TRBV27, the J call TRBJ2-5; D unclear. The V end was cut by 7 bases, the J end by 5 bases, with 8 bases between. Germline V gene lookup returns CDR1 MNHEY and CDR2 SMNVEV (reference sequence). The length of the CDR3 is 11 residues. The DNA of the CDR3 is TGTGCCAGCACCCCCAGGGAGACCCAGTACTTC. Translated, it gives CASTPRETQYF.

V and J are TRBV18 and TRBJ2-7, with 11 bases matching TRBD2. The trim removed 4 bases at V and 6 bases at J, leaving 8 bases unmatched. The CDR3 has 15 residues. Germline-derived CDR1 and CDR2 are KGHSH and LQKENI. Written as DNA, the CDR3 is TGTGCCAGCTCACTTGCAACTAGCGGGAGTAGCGAGCAGTACTTC. It specifies CASSLATSGSSEQYF.

This CDR3 reads CASRDTARVGEQFF. The CDR3, as DNA: TGTGCCAGCAGAGACACAGCCCGAGTGGGTGAGCAGTTCTTC. J is TRBJ2-1 and V is TRBV6-4; D ambiguous. The CDR3 consists of 14 residues. Germline V gives CDR1 MRHNA, CDR2 SNTAGT. The ends were cut back, 6 bases at V and 9 bases at J, with 18 bases in the middle.

This clone was detected only once. The chain recombines TRBV18 with TRBJ1-3; D gene unclear. The CDR3 runs 15 residues. In germline, CDR1 is KGHSH, CDR2 LQKENI. Trimming stripped 6 bases from V and 6 bases from J, with 18 bases between. The CDR3 protein is CASSQAGNYVNTIYF. For the CDR3, the DNA is TGTGCCAGCTCCCAGGCGGGAAATTATGTAAACACCATATATTTT.

The V and J genes are TRBV27 and TRBJ2-3, with 8 bases fitting TRBD2. CDR3 length equals 15 residues. Germline assignment: CDR1 MNHEY and CDR2 SMNVEV (reference sequence). Trimming cost V 5 bases and J 3 bases; bases outside gene matches: 7. CDR3 bases: TGTGCCAGCAGTCCGGGACTAGAGAGTACAGATACGCAGTATTTT. Translation gives CASSPGLESTDTQYF.

This chain joins TRBV7-8 and TRBJ1-1; 9 bases match TRBD1. The ends lost 5 bases at V and 6 bases at J; junction bases unmatched: 10. Germline CDR1 reads SGHVS; CDR2 reads FQNEAQ. This CDR3 is 15 amino acids long. CDR3 sequence: CASSPEGRTGAEAFF. CDR3 DNA: TGTGCCAGCAGCCCCGAAGGCCGGACAGGGGCTGAAGCTTTCTTT.

In this sample, this clone turned up a few times. The chain uses TRBV4-1 and TRBJ2-2; no clear D. The CDR3 runs to 12 residues. Trimming cost V 0 bases and J 8 bases, with 4 bases left between them. Germline CDR1 and CDR2: MGHRA and YSYEKL. In DNA, the CDR3 is TGCGCCAGCAGCCAAGAACTGGGGGAGCTGTTTTTT. Protein: CASSQELGELFF.

As to this clone: The same CDR3 can be traced to other DNA sequences in this sample. The rearrangement joins TRBV7-2 to TRBJ1-1; maybe TRBD1 (6 bases). This CDR3 contains 15 residues. Germline V gene data show CDR1 as SGHTA and CDR2 as FQGNSA. V lost 1 base and J lost 1, with 10 bases in between. CDR3 DNA: TGTGCCAGCAGCTTAGAGGGGGTGCCGAACACTGAAGCTTTCTTT. This translates into CASSLEGVPNTEAFF. Together with reference TRBV7-2 and TRBJ1-1, the CDR3 gives the full variable domain: GAGVSQSPSNKVTEKGKDVELRCDPISGHTALYWYRQSLGQGLEFLIYFQGNSAPDKSGLPSDRFSAERTGGSVSTLTIQRTQQEDSAVYLCASSLEGVPNTEAFFGQGTRLTVV.

This clone was detected a few times. The chain links TRBV29-1 to TRBJ1-1, with TRBD1 as a possible D gene (6 bases). From germline, CDR1 is SQVTM and CDR2 ANQGSEA. This CDR3 region has 13 residues. V lost 3 bases and J 4 bases, leaving 12 bases between the germline ends. The CDR3 is CSVESQGGTEAFF. Here the CDR3 DNA reads TGCAGCGTTGAGTCACAGGGCGGCACTGAAGCTTTCTTT. Complete variable domain (other parts from reference TRBV29-1 and TRBJ1-1): SAVISQKPSRDICQRGTSLTIQCQVDSQVTMMFWYRQQPGQSLTLIATANQGSEATYESGFVIDKFPISRPNLTFSTLTVSNMSPEDSSIYLCSVESQGGTEAFFGQGTRLTVV.

This chain uses TRBV5-6 with TRBJ2-7; tentatively, D is TRBD1 (5 bases). The germline gives CDR1 SGHDT, CDR2 YYEEEE. Trimming shortened V by 2 bases and J by 7 bases, and 16 bases separated the two germline ends. This CDR3 has 14 residues. The CDR3 DNA reads as TGTGCCAGCAGCTTATCGACAGCTATTAGGGAGCAGTACTTC. This gives the protein CASSLSTAIREQYF.

The gene calls are TRBV5-8 and TRBJ2-7, with D perhaps matching TRBD2 (5 bases). There are 17 residues in the CDR3. The ends were cut back, 4 bases at V and 2 bases at J, with 22 bases in the middle. The germline V gene encodes CDR1 SGHTS and CDR2 YDEGEE. The CDR3 DNA follows: TGTGCCAGCAGCATGTCCCCATTCGCGGGTGAACCCTACGAGCAGTACTTC. This sequence encodes CASSMSPFAGEPYEQYF.

The table lists this clone with many counts. The rearrangement joins TRBV11-2 to TRBJ1-1; 7 bases are shared with TRBD1. Looked up from germline, CDR1 is SGHAT and CDR2 is FQNNGV. The CDR3 is 12 amino acids. The J segment lost 5 bases and the V segment lost 5 bases, leaving 2 bases of the junction unmatched. The CDR3 nucleotides are TGTGCCAGCAGCCTACAGGGGACTGAAGCTTTCTTT. As protein: CASSLQGTEAFF.

This chain connects TRBV18 to TRBJ1-3; 7 bases agree with TRBD1. J was trimmed by 0 bases and V by 3 bases; bases with no gene match: 5. CDR3 length: 16 residues. Germline V lookup: CDR1 KGHSH, CDR2 LQKENI. CDR3 region: CASSPTGEGSGNTIYF. The CDR3 DNA is TGTGCCAGCTCACCCACAGGGGAGGGCTCTGGAAACACCATATATTTT. Combining the CDR3 with reference TRBV18 and TRBJ1-3 gives the whole variable domain NAGVMQNPRHLVRRRGQEARLRCSPMKGHSHVYWYRQLPEEGLKFMVYLQKENIIDESGMPKERFSAEFPKEGPSILRIQQVVRGDSAAYFCASSPTGEGSGNTIYFGEGSWLTVV.

The chain carries TRBV15 and TRBJ1-1, with D perhaps matching TRBD1 (6 bases). Germline CDR1 and CDR2: LNHNV and YYDKDF (reference sequence). Trimming took 8 bases from V and 3 from J, leaving 22 bases between them. CDR3 size: 16 residues. CDR3 bases: TGTGCCACCCTGCAGAAAGGGGGGACGGGATACACTGAAGCTTTCTTT. Translating it yields CATLQKGGTGYTEAFF.

The genes are TRBV7-3 and TRBJ1-1; TRBD1 aligns across 9 bases. Trimming took 5 bases from V and 4 from J; bases not matched to a gene: 8. This CDR3 contains 15 residues. Germline V CDR1 and CDR2: SGHTA, FQGTGA. The CDR3 here is CASSPAPTGGTEAFF. The CDR3 bases are TGTGCCAGCAGCCCCGCCCCGACAGGGGGCACTGAAGCTTTCTTT.

CDR3 region: CASSLDRSNNEQFF. CDR3 in DNA: TGTGCCAGCAGCTTAGATCGATCCAACAATGAGCAGTTCTTC. The chain is built from TRBV7-2 and TRBJ2-1; D uncertain. CDR1 and CDR2 (germline): SGHTA, FQGNSA. The CDR3 length is 14 residues. The germline V and J ends were trimmed by 1 base and 5 bases, with 9 bases remaining between them.